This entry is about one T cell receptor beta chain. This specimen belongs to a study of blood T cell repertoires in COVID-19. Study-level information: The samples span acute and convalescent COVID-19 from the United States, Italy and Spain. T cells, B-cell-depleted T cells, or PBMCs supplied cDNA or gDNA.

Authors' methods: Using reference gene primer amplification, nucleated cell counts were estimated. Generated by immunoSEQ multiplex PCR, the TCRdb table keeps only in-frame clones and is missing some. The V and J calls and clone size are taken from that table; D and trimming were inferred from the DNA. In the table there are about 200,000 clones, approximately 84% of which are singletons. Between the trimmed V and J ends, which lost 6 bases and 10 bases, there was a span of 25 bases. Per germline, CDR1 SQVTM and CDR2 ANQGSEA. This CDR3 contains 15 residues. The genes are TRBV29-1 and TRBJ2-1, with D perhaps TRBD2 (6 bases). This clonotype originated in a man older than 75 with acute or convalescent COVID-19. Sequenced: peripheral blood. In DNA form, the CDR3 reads TGCAGCGTCCATAAAGGAGGGGACCTCACGAGGGAGCAGTTCTTC. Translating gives CSVHKGGDLTREQFF.